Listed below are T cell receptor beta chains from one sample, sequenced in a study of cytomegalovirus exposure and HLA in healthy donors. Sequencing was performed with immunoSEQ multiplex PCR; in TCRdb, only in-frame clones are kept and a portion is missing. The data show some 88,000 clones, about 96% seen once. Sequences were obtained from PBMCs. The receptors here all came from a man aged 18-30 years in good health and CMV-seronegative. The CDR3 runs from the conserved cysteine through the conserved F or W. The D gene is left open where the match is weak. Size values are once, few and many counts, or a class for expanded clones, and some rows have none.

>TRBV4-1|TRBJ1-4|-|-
CASSQPAVEKLFF
TGCGCCAGCAGCCAACCCGCGGTGGAGAAACTGTTTTTT
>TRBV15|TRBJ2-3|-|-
CATSRDQGDWNTDTQYF
TGTGCCACCAGCAGAGATCAAGGGGACTGGAACACAGATACGCAGTATTTT
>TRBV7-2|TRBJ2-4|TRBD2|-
CASSSMTSGIQYF
TGTGCCAGCAGCTCAATGACTAGCGGGATTCAGTACTTC
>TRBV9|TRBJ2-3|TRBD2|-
CASSPSGSWTDTQYF
TGTGCCAGCAGCCCTAGCGGGAGTTGGACAGATACGCAGTATTTT
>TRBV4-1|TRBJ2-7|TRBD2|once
CASSQLRESYEQYF
TGCGCCAGCAGCCAATTGCGGGAGTCCTACGAGCAGTACTTC
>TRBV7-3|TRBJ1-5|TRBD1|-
CASSFPFGQGNQPQHF
TGTGCCAGCAGCTTTCCTTTTGGACAGGGCAATCAGCCCCAGCATTTT
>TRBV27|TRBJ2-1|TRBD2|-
CASSALAGGANEQFF
TGTGCCAGCAGTGCGTTAGCGGGAGGGGCCAATGAGCAGTTCTTC
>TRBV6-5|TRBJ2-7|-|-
CASSPQGYSYEQYF
TGTGCCAGCAGTCCACAGGGTTACTCCTACGAGCAGTACTTC
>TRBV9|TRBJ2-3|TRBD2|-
CASSGRLAGERFLNTQYF
TGTGCCAGCAGCGGGCGACTAGCGGGAGAGCGCTTTCTCAATACGCAGTATTTT
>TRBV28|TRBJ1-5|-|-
CASIARADQPQHF
TGTGCCAGCATTGCCAGGGCTGATCAGCCCCAGCATTTT
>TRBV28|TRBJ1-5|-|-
CASSFWGLGSNQPQHF
TGTGCCAGCAGTTTTTGGGGGCTTGGTAGCAATCAGCCCCAGCATTTT
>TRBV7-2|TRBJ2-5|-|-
CASSFTEETQYF
TGTGCCAGCAGCTTTACAGAAGAGACCCAGTACTTC
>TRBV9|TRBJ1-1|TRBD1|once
CASSVGDRAVPAFF
TGTGCCAGCAGCGTAGGCGACAGGGCGGTTCCGGCTTTCTTT
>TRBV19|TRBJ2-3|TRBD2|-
CASRRESPDTQYF
TGTGCCAGTCGGCGGGAGAGTCCAGATACGCAGTATTTT